A selection of T cell receptor beta chains follows, all from one sample in a study of glioma-infiltrating T cells. TCRdb reprocessed the multiplex PCR reads with MiXCR, giving one entry per CDR3 protein. The data show about 5,800 distinct CDR3 sequences, roughly 30% seen once. Sequenced input: glioma tissue, nonneoplastic brain tissue, or PBMCs (not recorded which). Receptor source: a human donor with low-grade glioma or glioblastoma, undergoing nonglioma brain surgery, or in good health (not recorded which). CDR3s include the opening cysteine and the closing phenylalanine or tryptophan. Each record gives: clone size, J gene, CDR3 length, D gene, V gene, CDR3 DNA, CDR3 protein. The D gene is left open where the match is weak. The size field is filled for only some rows; it gives once, few, many or a size class.

medium-sized TRBJ1-2 15 - TRBV20-1 TGCAGTGCTAGAGATGTCACAGAAGGTTACTATGGCTACACCTTC CSARDVTEGYYGYTF
many TRBJ2-1 15 TRBD2 TRBV10-3 TGTGCCATCAGTGGAGGACTAGCTTCCTACAATGAGCAGTTCTTC CAISGGLASYNEQFF
- TRBJ2-7 15 - TRBV20-1 TGCAGTTCTCGAGATCTTGTGACCCTCGCCCCCGAGAAGTACTTC CSSRDLVTLAPEKYF
medium-sized TRBJ1-1 16 TRBD1 TRBV7-2 TGTGCCAGCAGCCTCATGGGACAGGGGTCCAACACTGAAGCTTTCTTT CASSLMGQGSNTEAFF
- TRBJ2-1 13 TRBD2 TRBV6-2/TRBV6-3 TGTGCCAGCCCTAGCGGGAGGATTGATGAGCAGTTCTTC CASPSGRIDEQFF
many TRBJ2-7 15 TRBD2 TRBV19 TGTGCCAGTAGTATGGGAGGGGCGCTCTCCTACGAGCAGTACTTC CASSMGGALSYEQYF
medium-sized TRBJ2-3 15 TRBD2 TRBV4-2 TGTGCCAGCAGCGCCGGGACTAGCGGCACAGATACGCAGTATTTT CASSAGTSGTDTQYF
- TRBJ2-7 12 - TRBV24-1 TGTGCCACCAGTGATTCTAGTCTCGAGCAGTACTTC CATSDSSLEQYF
many TRBJ1-1 12 - TRBV30 TGTGCCTGGAGCCAGGGGAGGGCTGAAGCTTTCTTT CAWSQGRAEAFF
large TRBJ2-1 12 - TRBV6-2/TRBV6-3 TGTGCCACCAGGGGTTATGTGGATGAGCAGTTCTTC CATRGYVDEQFF
medium-sized TRBJ1-4 14 - TRBV18 TGTGCCAGCTCACCACCAGGGAATAATGAAAAACTGTTTTTT CASSPPGNNEKLFF
medium-sized TRBJ1-1 12 TRBD1 TRBV6-1 TGTGCCAGCAGTTCCCAGGGGGCAGAAGCTTTCTTT CASSSQGAEAFF
medium-sized TRBJ2-5 16 TRBD2 TRBV28 TGTGCCAGCAGTTCCGTAGCGGGAGACGGCAAAGAGACCCAGTACTTC CASSSVAGDGKETQYF
many TRBJ2-3 16 - TRBV12-3/TRBV12-4 TGTGCCAGCACCACCGGGGGAACGGGTCACACAGATACGCAGTATTTT CASTTGGTGHTDTQYF
many TRBJ2-1 16 TRBD1 TRBV4-3 TGCGCCAGCAGCCAAGAATTACAGGGGTACTACAATGAGCAGTTCTTC CASSQELQGYYNEQFF
- TRBJ1-5 13 TRBD1 TRBV27 TGTGCCAGCAGTTTGACAGGGTTGCAGCCCCAGCATTTT CASSLTGLQPQHF
many TRBJ2-7 15 - TRBV4-3 TGCGCCAGCAGCCAAGATCGGTTCAAGACCTACGAGCAGTACTTC CASSQDRFKTYEQYF
many TRBJ1-5 15 - TRBV12-3/TRBV12-4 TGTGCCAGCAGCGCGCAGGGCAGCCGCAATCAGCCCCAGCATTTT CASSAQGSRNQPQHF
- TRBJ2-3 15 TRBD2 TRBV20-1 TGCAGTGCTCTAGCGGGAGCCCGTGGCACAGATACGCAGTATTTT CSALAGARGTDTQYF
many TRBJ2-7 15 TRBD2 TRBV13 TGTGCCAGCAGCCTGGGGATAGCGGGGTCCTACGAGCAGTACTTC CASSLGIAGSYEQYF
medium-sized TRBJ2-3 13 - TRBV20-1 TGCAGTGCTAGAGATACCCTATCAGATACGCAGTATTTT CSARDTLSDTQYF
many TRBJ2-1 15 - TRBV29-1 TGCAGCGTTCGAAGGGTGCCCTCTCAGGGGAATGAGCAGTTCTTC CSVRRVPSQGNEQFF
many TRBJ2-5 17 TRBD2 TRBV2 TGTGCCAGCAGTGAGGGTCTCACTAGCGGGAGGCAAGAGACCCAGTACTTC CASSEGLTSGRQETQYF
large TRBJ2-3 12 - TRBV15 TGTGCCACCAGCATCCGACAGGATACGCAGTATTTT CATSIRQDTQYF
many TRBJ2-7 16 - TRBV28 TGTGCCAGCAGTCTTCCCAGGACAGCGAGCTCCTACGAGCAGTACTTC CASSLPRTASSYEQYF
many TRBJ2-1 14 - TRBV11-1 TGTGCCAGCAGCCCAACGACATTTAGCGATGAGCAGTTCTTC CASSPTTFSDEQFF
many TRBJ1-2 16 - TRBV18 TGTGCCAGCTCACTAGGCCGGGAGGCCAAGACCTATGGCTACACCTTC CASSLGREAKTYGYTF
medium-sized TRBJ2-3 12 TRBD2 TRBV6-6 TGTGCCAGCAGTTACTCCGGACTAGCGCAGTATTTT CASSYSGLAQYF
medium-sized TRBJ2-5 14 - TRBV20-1 TGCAGTGCTAGAGCACGGCTAGCACAAGAGACCCAGTACTTC CSARARLAQETQYF
medium-sized TRBJ2-3 12 - TRBV24-1 TGTGCCACCAGTGCAATCTCAGATACGCAGTATTTT CATSAISDTQYF
many TRBJ2-5 14 - TRBV10-3 TGTGCCATCAGCCCGGAACAGTACCAAGAGACCCAGTACTTC CAISPEQYQETQYF
medium-sized TRBJ2-1 14 TRBD1 TRBV7-9 TGTGCCAGCAGCCCCGGGACAGGGGGCCATGAGCAGTTCTTC CASSPGTGGHEQFF
once TRBJ2-1 16 TRBD2 TRBV27 TGTGCCAGCAGTAAACCGACTAGCGGGAGGTGGGGTGAGCAGTTCTTC CASSKPTSGRWGEQFF
medium-sized TRBJ2-5 15 TRBD2 TRBV6-2/TRBV6-3 TGTGCCAGCAGTCGGACAGCGGGAGGAGGGGAGACCCAGTACTTC CASSRTAGGGETQYF
- TRBJ2-1 12 TRBD2 TRBV28 TGTGCCAGCAGCCTCCTAGCGGGAGTCCAGTTCTTC CASSLLAGVQFF
many TRBJ1-1 16 - TRBV19 TGTGCCAGTAGTATTATCTCACAGCTAAAGAACACTGAAGCTTTCTTT CASSIISQLKNTEAFF
- TRBJ2-1 12 TRBD1 TRBV6-1 TGTGCCAGCAGGGGACAGGGCAATGAGCAGTTCTTC CASRGQGNEQFF
medium-sized TRBJ2-3 15 TRBD1 TRBV4-1 TGCGCCAGCAGCCAAATTCAGGGGGCCGCAGATACGCAGTATTTT CASSQIQGAADTQYF
- TRBJ2-3 14 TRBD1 TRBV12-3/TRBV12-4 TGTGCCAGTTTAGGACAGGGGGGCGAAGATACGCAGTATTTT CASLGQGGEDTQYF
medium-sized TRBJ2-3 15 TRBD2 TRBV20-1 TGCAGTGCTGTCGGCACCGGGGGGAGCACAGATACGCAGTATTTT CSAVGTGGSTDTQYF
many TRBJ2-5 14 - TRBV20-1 TGCAGTGCTAGAGGCGGGGAACCCCGAGAGACCCAGTACTTC CSARGGEPRETQYF
once TRBJ1-2 16 TRBD1 TRBV28 TGTGCCAGCAGGAGGGAAGGGGGGCAGGGGGCGGATGGCTACACCTTC CASRREGGQGADGYTF
once TRBJ1-1 15 - TRBV27 TGTGCCAGCACGGGTAAGCTCAGCCGGAACACTGCCGCTTTCTTT CASTGKLSRNTAAFF
- TRBJ2-5 14 TRBD2 TRBV20-1 TGCAGTCCGACTAGCGGGAGTCCCTTAGGGACCCAGTACTTC CSPTSGSPLGTQYF
- TRBJ1-3 15 - TRBV7-2 TGTTCCAGCCGCTTCCACAGGAGCTCGGGCAACCCCAGCTATTTT CSSRFHRSSGNPSYF
many TRBJ1-1 11 - TRBV29-1 TGCAGCGTTGACAGGGACACTGAAGCTTTCTTT CSVDRDTEAFF
many TRBJ2-1 12 - TRBV29-1 TGCAGCGTTGTATTCAGTGCCGATGAGCAGTTCTTC CSVVFSADEQFF